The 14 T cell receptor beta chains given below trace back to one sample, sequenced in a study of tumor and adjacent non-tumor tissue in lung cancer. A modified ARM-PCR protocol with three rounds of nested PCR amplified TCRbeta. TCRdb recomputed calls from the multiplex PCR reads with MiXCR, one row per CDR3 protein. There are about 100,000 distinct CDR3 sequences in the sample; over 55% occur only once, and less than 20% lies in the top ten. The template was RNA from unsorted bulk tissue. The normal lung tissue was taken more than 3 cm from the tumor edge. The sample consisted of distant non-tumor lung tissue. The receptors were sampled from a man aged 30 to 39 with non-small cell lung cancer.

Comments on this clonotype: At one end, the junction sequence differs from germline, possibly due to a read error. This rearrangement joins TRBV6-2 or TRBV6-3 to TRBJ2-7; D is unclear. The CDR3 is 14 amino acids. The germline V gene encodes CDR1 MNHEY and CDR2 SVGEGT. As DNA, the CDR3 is TGTGCTAGCATCCCCGATGGGGATGGGCACGAGCAGTACTTC. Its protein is CASIPDGDGHEQYF.

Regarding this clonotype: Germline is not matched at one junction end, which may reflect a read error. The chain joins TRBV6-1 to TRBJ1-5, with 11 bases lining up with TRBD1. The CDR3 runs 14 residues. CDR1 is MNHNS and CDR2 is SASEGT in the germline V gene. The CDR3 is CARSGQGANHPQHF. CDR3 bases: TGTGCCAGGAGTGGACAGGGGGCTAATCATCCCCAGCATTTT.

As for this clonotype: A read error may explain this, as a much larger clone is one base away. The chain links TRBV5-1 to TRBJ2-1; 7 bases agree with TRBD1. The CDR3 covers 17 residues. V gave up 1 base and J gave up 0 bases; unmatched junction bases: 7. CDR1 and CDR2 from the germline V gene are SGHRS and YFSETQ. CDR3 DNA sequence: TGCGCCAGCAGCTTGACGATCGACAGGGTCTCCTACAATGAGCAGTTCTTC. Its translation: CASSLTIDRVSYNEQFF.

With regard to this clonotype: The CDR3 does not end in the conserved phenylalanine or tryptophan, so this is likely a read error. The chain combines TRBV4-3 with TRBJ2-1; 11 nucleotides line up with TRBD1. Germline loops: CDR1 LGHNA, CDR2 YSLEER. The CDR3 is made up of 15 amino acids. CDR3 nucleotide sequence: TGCGCCATCAGCCATGGGACAGGGGGAGTCAATGAGCAGTTCCTC. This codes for CAISHGTGGVNEQFL.

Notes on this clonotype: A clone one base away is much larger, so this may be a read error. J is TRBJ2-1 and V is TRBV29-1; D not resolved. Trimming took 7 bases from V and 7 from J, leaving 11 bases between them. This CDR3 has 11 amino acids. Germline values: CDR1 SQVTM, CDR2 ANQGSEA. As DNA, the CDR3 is TGCAGCGCCGACGTGGTGAATGAGCAGTTCTTC. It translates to CSADVVNEQFF.

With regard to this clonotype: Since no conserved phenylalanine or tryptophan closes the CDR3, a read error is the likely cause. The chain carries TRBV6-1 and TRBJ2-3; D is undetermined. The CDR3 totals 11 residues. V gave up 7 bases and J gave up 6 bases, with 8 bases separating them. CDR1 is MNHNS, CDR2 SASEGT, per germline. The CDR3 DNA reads TGTGCCAGCACTCCTTCGGATACGCAGTATTTG. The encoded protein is CASTPSDTQYL.

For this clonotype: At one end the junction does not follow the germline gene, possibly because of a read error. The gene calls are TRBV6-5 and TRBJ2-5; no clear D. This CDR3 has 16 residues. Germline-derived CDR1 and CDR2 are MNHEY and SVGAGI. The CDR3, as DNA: TGTGCCAGCAGTTACGGGAATAGCCCCCCTCAAGAGATCCAGTACTTC. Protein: CASSYGNSPPQEIQYF.

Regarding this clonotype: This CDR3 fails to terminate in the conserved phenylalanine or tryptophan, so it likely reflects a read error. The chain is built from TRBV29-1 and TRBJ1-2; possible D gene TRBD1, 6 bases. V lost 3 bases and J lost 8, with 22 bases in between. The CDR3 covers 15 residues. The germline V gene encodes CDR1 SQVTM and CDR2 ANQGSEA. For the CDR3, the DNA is TGCAGCGTTGATGTGGCAGGGGCAATCATGGGAGGCTACACCTTG. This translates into CSVDVAGAIMGGYTL.

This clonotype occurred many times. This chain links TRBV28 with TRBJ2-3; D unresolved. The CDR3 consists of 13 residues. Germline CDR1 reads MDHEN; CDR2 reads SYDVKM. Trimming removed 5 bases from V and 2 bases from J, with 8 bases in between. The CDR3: CASSPGSTDTQYF. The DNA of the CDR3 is TGTGCCAGCAGTCCGGGCTCCACAGATACGCAGTATTTT. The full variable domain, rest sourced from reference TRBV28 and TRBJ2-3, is DVKVTQSSRYLVKRTGEKVFLECVQDMDHENMFWYRQDPGLGLRLIYFSYDVKMKEKGDIPEGYSVSREKKERFSLILESASTNQTSMYLCASSPGSTDTQYFGPGTRLTVL.

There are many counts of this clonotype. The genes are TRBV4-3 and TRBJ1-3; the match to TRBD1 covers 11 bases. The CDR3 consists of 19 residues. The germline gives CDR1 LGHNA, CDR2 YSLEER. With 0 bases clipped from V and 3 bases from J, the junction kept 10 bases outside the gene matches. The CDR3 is CASSQDLVPGQGGGNTIYF. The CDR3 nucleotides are TGCGCCAGCAGCCAAGATCTCGTACCGGGACAGGGGGGTGGAAACACCATATATTTT.

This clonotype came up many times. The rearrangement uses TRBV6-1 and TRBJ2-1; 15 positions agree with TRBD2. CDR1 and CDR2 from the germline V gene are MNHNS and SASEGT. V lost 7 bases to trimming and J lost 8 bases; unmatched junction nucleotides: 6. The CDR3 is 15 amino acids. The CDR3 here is CASMGTSGRRYEQFF. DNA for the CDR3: TGTGCCAGCATGGGGACTAGCGGGAGGAGGTATGAGCAGTTCTTC.

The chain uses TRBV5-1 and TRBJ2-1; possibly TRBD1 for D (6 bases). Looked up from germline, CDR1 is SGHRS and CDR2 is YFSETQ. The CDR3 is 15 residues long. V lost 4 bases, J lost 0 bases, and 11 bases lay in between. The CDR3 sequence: CASSLDSSSYNEQFF. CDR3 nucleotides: TGCGCCAGCAGCCTGGACAGTTCCTCCTACAATGAGCAGTTCTTC.

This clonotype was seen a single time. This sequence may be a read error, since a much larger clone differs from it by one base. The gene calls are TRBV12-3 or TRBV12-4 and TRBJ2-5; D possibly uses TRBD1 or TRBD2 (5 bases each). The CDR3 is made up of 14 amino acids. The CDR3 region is CGSSHGTEQETQYF. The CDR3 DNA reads TGTGGCAGCTCGCACGGGACGGAGCAAGAGACCCAGTACTTC.

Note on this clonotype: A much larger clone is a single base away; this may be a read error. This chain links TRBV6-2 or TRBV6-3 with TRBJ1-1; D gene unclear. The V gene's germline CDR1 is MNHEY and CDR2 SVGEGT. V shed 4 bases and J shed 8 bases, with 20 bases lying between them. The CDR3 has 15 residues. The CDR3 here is CASSFWVEPSREAFF. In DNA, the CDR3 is TGTGCCAGCAGTTTTTGGGTAGAACCGTCCCGAGAAGCTTTCTTT.